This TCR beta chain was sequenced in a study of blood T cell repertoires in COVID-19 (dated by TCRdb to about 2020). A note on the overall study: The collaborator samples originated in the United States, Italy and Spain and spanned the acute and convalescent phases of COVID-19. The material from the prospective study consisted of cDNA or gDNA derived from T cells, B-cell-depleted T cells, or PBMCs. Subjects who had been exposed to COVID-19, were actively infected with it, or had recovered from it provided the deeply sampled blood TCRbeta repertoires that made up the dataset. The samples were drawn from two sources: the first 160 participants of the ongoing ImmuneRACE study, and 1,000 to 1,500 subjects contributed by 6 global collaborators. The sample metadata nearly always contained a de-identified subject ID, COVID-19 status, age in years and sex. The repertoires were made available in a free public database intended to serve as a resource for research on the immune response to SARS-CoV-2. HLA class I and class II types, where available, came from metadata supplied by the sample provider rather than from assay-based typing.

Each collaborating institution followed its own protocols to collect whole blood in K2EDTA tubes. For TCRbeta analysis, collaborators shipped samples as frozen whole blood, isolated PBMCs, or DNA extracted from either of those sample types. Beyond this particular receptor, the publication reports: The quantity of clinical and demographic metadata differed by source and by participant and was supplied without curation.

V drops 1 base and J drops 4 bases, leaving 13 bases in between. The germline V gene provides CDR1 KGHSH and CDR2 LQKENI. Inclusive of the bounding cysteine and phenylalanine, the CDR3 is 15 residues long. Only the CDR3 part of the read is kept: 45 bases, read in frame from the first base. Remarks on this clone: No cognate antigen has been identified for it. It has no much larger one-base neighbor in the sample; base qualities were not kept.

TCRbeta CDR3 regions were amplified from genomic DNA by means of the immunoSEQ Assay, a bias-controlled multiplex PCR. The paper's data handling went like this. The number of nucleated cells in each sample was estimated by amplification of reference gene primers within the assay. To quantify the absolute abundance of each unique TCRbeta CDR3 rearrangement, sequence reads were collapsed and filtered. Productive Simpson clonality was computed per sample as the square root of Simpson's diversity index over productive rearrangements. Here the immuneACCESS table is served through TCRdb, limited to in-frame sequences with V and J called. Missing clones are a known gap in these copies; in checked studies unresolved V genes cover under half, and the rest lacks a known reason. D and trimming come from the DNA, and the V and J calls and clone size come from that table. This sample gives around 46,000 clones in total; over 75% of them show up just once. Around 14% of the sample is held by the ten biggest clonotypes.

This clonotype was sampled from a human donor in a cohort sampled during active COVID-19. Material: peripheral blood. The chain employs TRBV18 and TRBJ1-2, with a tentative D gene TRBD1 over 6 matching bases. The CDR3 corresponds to CASSPLDSPSYGYTF. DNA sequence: TGTGCCAGCTCACCACTGGACAGCCCAAGCTATGGCTACACCTTC.